Presented here are 25 T cell receptor beta chains from one specimen sequenced in a study of blood T cells in healthy people across ages. Next came a second PCR, run for about 7 to 12 cycles, which used a sample-barcoded 5' primer along with a J-beta primer mix. Each CDR3 protein is one row after TCRdb ran MiXCR on the 5' RACE reads. The sample has around 1,900,000 distinct CDR3 sequences; about two fifths are singletons. Specimen: blood. The source of these receptors is a human donor in good health.

V gene TRBV7-2 combines with J gene TRBJ2-1; no firm D call. The CDR3 has 14 residues. Trimming cost V 0 bases and J 6 bases, with 9 bases left between them. Germline lookup yields CDR1 SGHTA and CDR2 FQGNSA. The CDR3 loop reads CASSLAYRTNEQFF. CDR3 bases: TGTGCCAGCAGCTTAGCGTACCGTACCAATGAGCAGTTCTTC. Based on the CDR3 plus reference TRBV7-2 and TRBJ2-1, the full variable domain is GAGVSQSPSNKVTEKGKDVELRCDPISGHTALYWYRQSLGQGLEFLIYFQGNSAPDKSGLPSDRFSAERTGGSVSTLTIQRTQQEDSAVYLCASSLAYRTNEQFFGPGTRLTVL.

This clonotype was recorded a few times. The chain combines TRBV20-1 with TRBJ2-5; D not resolved. There are 15 residues in the CDR3. Trimming took 4 bases from V and 4 from J, leaving 19 bases between them. Germline loops: CDR1 DFQATT, CDR2 SNEGSKA (reference sequence). The CDR3 region is CSAIEYRVAGETQYF. In nucleotides, the CDR3 is TGCAGTGCTATTGAATATAGGGTCGCCGGAGAGACCCAGTACTTC.

This clonotype was recorded only once. The genes are TRBV19 and TRBJ1-1; D unclear. This CDR3 contains 11 residues. Per germline, CDR1 LNHDA and CDR2 SQIVND (reference sequence). The V end lost 3 bases, the J end lost 3 bases, and 2 bases lay between the germline ends. As DNA, the CDR3 is TGTGCCAGTAGTATCCACACTGAAGCTTTCTTT. This codes for CASSIHTEAFF.

The CDR3 region is CASSPHGGVTNYGYTF. The DNA for the CDR3 is TGTGCCAGCAGCCCGCATGGGGGGGTTACTAACTATGGCTACACCTTC. This sequence joins TRBV9 and TRBJ1-2; tentative D call: TRBD1 (5 bases). The CDR3 has 16 residues. Germline CDR1 is SGDLS and CDR2 is YYNGEE. The V end was cut by 4 bases, the J end by 0 bases, with 16 bases between.

This chain links TRBV29-1 with TRBJ2-1, with TRBD2 matching 7 bases. V lost 4 bases to trimming and J lost 4 bases; unmatched junction nucleotides: 7. Germline V gives CDR1 SQVTM, CDR2 ANQGSEA. The length of the CDR3 is 14 residues. This CDR3 reads CSVGGGPSYNEQFF. The CDR3 bases are TGCAGCGTTGGGGGGGGACCCAGTTACAATGAGCAGTTCTTC.

In this sample, this clonotype turned up many times. The rearrangement joins TRBV12-3 or TRBV12-4 to TRBJ2-7; no firm D call. V shed 4 bases and J shed 1 base, with 11 bases lying between them. This CDR3 region has 14 residues. Here the CDR3 DNA reads TGTGCCAGCAGTTCCTCGTCGAGGTCCTACGAGCAGTACTTC. Translation: CASSSSSRSYEQYF.

A few counts support this clonotype. The chain has TRBV5-4 and TRBJ2-5, with 7 bases lining up with TRBD1. This CDR3 has 16 residues. CDR1 SGHNT and CDR2 YYREEE come from the germline V gene (reference sequence). J was trimmed by 3 bases and V by 3 bases; bases with no gene match: 11. DNA for the CDR3: TGTGCCAGCAGCTCGATCCCGGGACAGACAAAAGAGACCCAGTACTTC. Translating it yields CASSSIPGQTKETQYF. Filled out from reference TRBV5-4 and TRBJ2-5, the complete variable domain reads ETGVTQSPTHLIKTRGQQVTLRCSSQSGHNTVSWYQQALGQGPQFIFQYYREEENGRGNFPPRFSGLQFPNYSSELNVNALELDDSALYLCASSSIPGQTKETQYFGPGTRLLVL.

The chain has TRBV2 and TRBJ1-2, with 8 bases identical to TRBD1. This CDR3 region has 14 residues. With V trimmed by 6 bases and J by 7 bases, 10 bases remained unmatched. Germline V gene sequence: CDR1 SNHLY, CDR2 FYNNEI. CDR3 nucleotides: TGTGCCAGCAGCGTTGACAGGGGTAAATTTGGCTACACCTTC. Protein product: CASSVDRGKFGYTF.

J is TRBJ2-7 and V is TRBV1; the table names TRBD2, a call not compared with the DNA. TRBV1 is classified as a pseudogene. The CDR3 spans 20 residues. The CDR3 is CTSSLEGGTDPGLTTYEQYF. CDR3 nucleotides: TGCACCAGCAGCCTTGAAGGCGGGACAGACCCGGGACTTACAACCTACGAGCAGTACTTC.

This clonotype has only a few counts. The chain combines TRBV12-3 or TRBV12-4 with TRBJ2-1, with 8 bases matching TRBD2. This CDR3 is built from 15 residues. V lost 6 bases to trimming and J lost 1 base; unmatched junction nucleotides: 5. The CDR3 loop reads CASRTGTSSYNEQFF. The CDR3 DNA sequence: TGTGCCAGCAGGACCGGGACTAGTTCCTACAATGAGCAGTTCTTC.

This clonotype was seen only a few times. The chain links TRBV7-2 to TRBJ1-6, with 9 bases matching TRBD1. After removal of 5 bases from V and 14 bases from J, the junction contained 10 bases not matched to a gene. The CDR3 has 14 residues. Per the germline V gene, CDR1 is SGHTA and CDR2 is FQGNSA. The CDR3 region is CASSLDRGVFSLHF. The CDR3 nucleotides read TGTGCCAGCAGCCTGGACAGGGGCGTGTTTTCCCTCCACTTT.

This clonotype was seen only a few times. The rearrangement uses TRBV4-3 and TRBJ1-1; D gene unclear. The CDR3 covers 14 residues. Germline loops: CDR1 LGHNA, CDR2 YSLEER. Trimming took 2 bases from V and 4 from J, leaving 11 bases between them. CDR3 residues: CASSQFSGTTEAFF. CDR3 nucleotide sequence: TGCGCCAGCAGCCAATTCTCAGGTACCACTGAAGCTTTCTTT.

This chain's CDR3 is CATSRQTGQPYEQYF. CDR3 nucleotide sequence: TGTGCCACCAGCAGACAGACGGGACAACCTTACGAGCAGTACTTC. This chain joins TRBV15 and TRBJ2-7, with D tentatively TRBD1 (6 bases). V lost 2 bases to trimming and J lost 4 bases, with 15 bases between them. The CDR3 contains 15 residues. Looked up from germline, CDR1 is LNHNV and CDR2 is YYDKDF (reference sequence).

This clonotype has a handful of counts. The chain couples TRBV12-3 or TRBV12-4 to TRBJ2-4, with D tentatively TRBD1 or TRBD2 (5 bases each). The V end lost 0 bases, the J end lost 9 bases, and 12 bases lay between the germline ends. This CDR3 has 14 residues. In DNA, the CDR3 is TGTGCCAGCAGTTTAGCATCACAGGCGGGCATTCAGTACTTC. This codes for CASSLASQAGIQYF.

This rearrangement joins TRBV6-2 or TRBV6-3 to TRBJ2-1; a weak D match, TRBD1 (6 bases). The germline CDR1 and CDR2 sequences are MNHEY and SVGEGT. The CDR3 covers 16 residues. V shed 3 bases and J shed 2 bases, with 14 bases lying between them. CDR3 in amino acids: CASSYLGGGTYNEQFF. DNA for the CDR3: TGTGCCAGCAGTTATTTGGGTGGGGGCACCTACAATGAGCAGTTCTTC.

There are a few counts of this clonotype. The rearrangement uses TRBV4-2 and TRBJ1-2, with 7 bases identical to TRBD1. This CDR3 region has 15 residues. Germline V lookup: CDR1 LGHNA, CDR2 YNFKEQ. Trimming at V came to 3 bases and at J to 0 bases, leaving 4 bases not matched to a gene. CDR3 in DNA: TGTGCCAGCAGCCACGTAGGGGGCCCTAACTATGGCTACACCTTC. Encoded protein: CASSHVGGPNYGYTF.

This rearrangement joins TRBV12-5 to TRBJ2-7; unclear D gene. The CDR3 consists of 12 residues. CDR1 and CDR2 (germline): LGHNT, FRNRAP. Trimming shortened V by 4 bases and J by 7 bases, and 11 bases separated the two germline ends. CDR3 DNA: TGTGCTAGTGGTTCCCTGACCCGAGAGCAGTACTTC. Amino acids: CASGSLTREQYF.

This rearrangement joins TRBV2 to TRBJ1-4; no definite D call. The germline V gene has CDR1 SNHLY and CDR2 FYNNEI. V lost 6 bases, J lost 7 bases, and 9 bases lay in between. The CDR3 length is 12 residues. The CDR3 loop reads CASREEGEKLFF. The CDR3 nucleotides are TGTGCCAGCAGGGAGGAAGGTGAAAAACTGTTTTTT.

The gene calls are TRBV7-2 and TRBJ2-3; TRBD2 agrees at 8 bases. V shed 5 bases, J shed 2 bases, and the junction held 6 bases outside the gene matches. Germline V lookup: CDR1 SGHTA, CDR2 FQGNSA. The CDR3 loop spans 15 amino acids. The CDR3 loop is CASSVLADLTDTQYF. Written as DNA, the CDR3 is TGTGCCAGCAGCGTACTAGCGGACCTCACAGATACGCAGTATTTT.

This chain uses TRBV29-1 with TRBJ2-3, with D possibly matching TRBD1 (6 bases). The CDR3 covers 13 residues. Germline-derived CDR1 and CDR2 are SQVTM and ANQGSEA. CDR3 sequence: CTVKGQYTDTQYF. The CDR3 DNA reads as TGCACCGTCAAGGGACAATACACAGATACGCAGTATTTT.

This chain joins TRBV20-1 and TRBJ2-7; 8 bases fit TRBD1. V was pared by 0 bases and J by 4 bases, with 8 bases of the junction left unmatched. CDR1 DFQATT and CDR2 SNEGSKA come from the germline V gene (reference sequence). The CDR3 runs 15 residues. As DNA, the CDR3 is TGCAGTGCTAGAGATCTGGGGACAGGCGGTTACGAGCAGTACTTC. Protein: CSARDLGTGGYEQYF.

The V call is TRBV7-6, the J call TRBJ2-1; TRBD1 aligns across 7 bases. V shed 3 bases and J 5 bases; nucleotides not matched to a gene: 4. The CDR3 loop spans 14 amino acids. Germline-derived CDR1 and CDR2 are SGHVS and FNYEAQ. For the CDR3, the DNA is TGTGCCAGCAGCTTGAAAGGGACAGACAATGAGCAGTTCTTC. As protein: CASSLKGTDNEQFF.

CDR3 in amino acids: CASSVASQSSYEQYF. The CDR3 DNA reads as TGTGCCAGCAGCGTAGCGAGCCAGTCCTCCTACGAGCAGTACTTC. The chain is built from TRBV9 and TRBJ2-5; D remains unclear. TRBJ2-7 matches the DNA end more closely, so the J call is doubtful. The CDR3 spans 15 residues. CDR1 is SGDLS and CDR2 is YYNGEE in the germline V gene.

This clonotype has a handful of counts. The V call is TRBV2, the J call TRBJ2-1, with TRBD2 matching over 11 bases. The germline V gene has CDR1 SNHLY and CDR2 FYNNEI. J lost 9 bases, V lost 8 bases, and 15 bases had no gene match. The CDR3 sequence is 16 residues long. DNA for the CDR3: TGTGCCAGCCGGAAACATACTAGCGGGGGAGTAACTGAGCAGTTCTTC. This encodes CASRKHTSGGVTEQFF.

Comment on this clonotype: At one end the junction does not follow the germline gene, possibly because of a read error. The chain uses TRBV28 and TRBJ1-2; possibly TRBD1 for D (5 bases). Germline assignment: CDR1 MDHEN and CDR2 SYDVKM. The CDR3 covers 15 residues. Written as DNA, the CDR3 is TGTGCCAACAGTTTAGGTCCAGGGAACGGATTTGGCTACACCTTC. Translated: CANSLGPGNGFGYTF.